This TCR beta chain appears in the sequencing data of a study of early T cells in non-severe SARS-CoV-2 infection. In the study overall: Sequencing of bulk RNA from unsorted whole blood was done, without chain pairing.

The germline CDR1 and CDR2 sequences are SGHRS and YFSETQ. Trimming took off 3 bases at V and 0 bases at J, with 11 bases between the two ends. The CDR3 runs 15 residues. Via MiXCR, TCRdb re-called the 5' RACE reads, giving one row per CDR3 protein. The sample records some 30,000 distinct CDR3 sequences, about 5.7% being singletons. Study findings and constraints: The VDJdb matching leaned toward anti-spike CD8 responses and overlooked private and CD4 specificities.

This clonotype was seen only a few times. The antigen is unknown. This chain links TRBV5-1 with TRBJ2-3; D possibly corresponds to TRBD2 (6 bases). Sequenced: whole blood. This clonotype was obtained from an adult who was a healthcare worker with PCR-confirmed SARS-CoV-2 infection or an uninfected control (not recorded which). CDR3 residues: CASSWGSGSTDTQYF. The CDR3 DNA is TGCGCCAGCAGCTGGGGCAGCGGGAGCACAGATACGCAGTATTTT.